Shown below are 10 T cell receptor beta chains from a single sample sequenced in a study of T cell repertoires in cytomegalovirus infection. TCRdb fed the reads into MiXCR, producing one record per CDR3 protein. There are over 200,000 distinct CDR3 sequences in the sample; roughly an eighth occur only once, and 7.5% to 10% lies in the top ten. Specimen: PBMCs. The receptors shown here come from a human donor in good health (CMV status not recorded). Some clones in this sample may be carry-over from other donors' samples.

This clonotype was seen many times. This chain uses TRBV5-1 with TRBJ1-1; 7 positions match TRBD1. Trimming at V came to 5 bases and at J to 0 bases, leaving 4 bases not matched to a gene. Germline lookup yields CDR1 SGHRS and CDR2 YFSETQ. This CDR3 comprises 14 residues. The CDR3 protein is CASRRGHLNTEAFF. For the CDR3, the DNA is TGCGCCAGCAGGAGGGGGCACCTGAACACTGAAGCTTTCTTT.

This clonotype has more than one count but fewer than ten. The chain recombines TRBV20-1 with TRBJ2-1; D is ambiguous. Germline values: CDR1 DFQATT, CDR2 SNEGSKA (reference sequence). This CDR3 spans 14 amino acids. Trimming shortened V by 5 bases and J by 7 bases, and 18 bases separated the two germline ends. The CDR3 here is CSAPTGPPINEQFF. The CDR3 nucleotides read TGCAGTGCTCCGACCGGTCCCCCAATAAATGAGCAGTTCTTC.

This clonotype showed up many times. The gene calls are TRBV11-2 and TRBJ2-5, with TRBD1 matching 10 bases. Looked up from germline, CDR1 is SGHAT and CDR2 is FQNNGV. V trimming: 5 bases; J trimming: 5 bases; junction bases outside the gene matches: 5. The CDR3 contains 14 residues. The CDR3 bases are TGTGCCAGCAGCCGGGACAGGGGAGGGGAGACCCAGTACTTC. This sequence encodes CASSRDRGGETQYF.

This rearrangement joins TRBV10-3 to TRBJ2-2, with D possibly TRBD1 on 6 matching bases. Germline assignment: CDR1 ENHRY and CDR2 SYGVKD. This CDR3 region has 14 residues. Trimming took 6 bases from V and 8 from J, leaving 16 bases between them. The CDR3 DNA follows: TGTGCCATCAGGCCGGGACATCCCACGGGGGAGCTGTTTTTT. Its protein is CAIRPGHPTGELFF.

This clonotype turned up a few times. The V gene is TRBV29-1, the J gene TRBJ2-2; D might be TRBD2 (7 bases). V gave up 4 bases and J gave up 5 bases, with 20 bases separating them. Germline V gene sequence: CDR1 SQVTM, CDR2 ANQGSEA. This CDR3 region has 16 residues. The CDR3 loop is CSVGGGGLWGTGELFF. The CDR3, as DNA: TGCAGCGTTGGCGGGGGCGGTCTTTGGGGGACCGGGGAGCTGTTTTTT.

The table lists this clonotype with many counts. This chain uses TRBV7-2 with TRBJ2-7; no firm D call. The germline gives CDR1 SGHTA, CDR2 FQGNSA. Trimming stripped 0 bases from V and 5 bases from J, with 2 bases between. This CDR3 comprises 11 residues. CDR3 sequence (DNA): TGTGCCAGCAGCTTAGCGAACGAGCAGTACTTC. Its protein is CASSLANEQYF.

This chain joins TRBV6-6 and TRBJ2-2; D unclear. The CDR3 consists of 15 residues. V lost 0 bases and J lost 5, with 10 bases in between. Germline assignment: CDR1 MNHNY and CDR2 SVGAGI (reference sequence). The CDR3 spells CASSYSDPRTGELFF. The CDR3 bases are TGTGCCAGCAGTTACTCGGACCCCCGGACCGGGGAGCTGTTTTTT.

This clonotype has ten or more counts. One end of the junction fails to match germline, which may point to a read error. The V gene is TRBV7-2, the J gene TRBJ2-7; no clear D gene. The V gene's germline CDR1 is SGHTA and CDR2 FQGNSA. The CDR3 sequence is 16 residues long. The CDR3 spells CASSSTVAPPAYEQYF. DNA for the CDR3: TGTGCAAGCAGCTCGACGGTAGCCCCGCCAGCCTACGAGCAGTACTTC. Full variable domain (rest looked up from reference TRBV7-2 and TRBJ2-7): GAGVSQSPSNKVTEKGKDVELRCDPISGHTALYWYRQSLGQGLEFLIYFQGNSAPDKSGLPSDRFSAERTGGSVSTLTIQRTQQEDSAVYLCASSSTVAPPAYEQYFGPGTRLTVT.

There are a few counts of this clonotype. The chain is built from TRBV29-1 and TRBJ1-2, with TRBD1 matching 7 bases. This CDR3 spans 12 amino acids. Germline V gene lookup returns CDR1 SQVTM and CDR2 ANQGSEA. V trimming: 7 bases; J trimming: 4 bases; junction bases outside the gene matches: 6. CDR3 coding DNA: TGCAGCGCTTGGGAGGGGGCCTATGGCTACACCTTC. Its translation: CSAWEGAYGYTF. Supplemented by reference TRBV29-1 and TRBJ1-2, the full variable domain reads SAVISQKPSRDICQRGTSLTIQCQVDSQVTMMFWYRQQPGQSLTLIATANQGSEATYESGFVIDKFPISRPNLTFSTLTVSNMSPEDSSIYLCSAWEGAYGYTFGSGTRLTVV.

This clonotype was recorded at least ten times. The chain couples TRBV6-1 to TRBJ2-5, with D maybe TRBD2 (5 bases). Per germline, CDR1 MNHNS and CDR2 SASEGT. The ends were cut back, 5 bases at V and 5 bases at J, with 15 bases in the middle. This CDR3 spans 14 amino acids. CDR3 loop: CASSPAGTRETQYF. CDR3 nucleotides: TGTGCCAGCAGTCCCGCGGGCACCAGGGAGACCCAGTACTTC.